A single sample is the source of the 5 T cell receptor beta chains below, sequenced in a study of shared clonotypes between healthy human individuals. Naive CD8 cells, CD45RO-negative and positively selected for CCR7, excluded terminally differentiated effector memory CD45RA+ cells. Clones were read by immunoSEQ multiplex PCR, and TCRdb kept only the in-frame ones, dropping some. The sample records around 580,000 clones, roughly 98% being singletons. Source material: naive CD8+ T cells sorted from blood. Every receptor here comes from a man aged 25 to 40 in good health.

The chain recombines TRBV6-4 with TRBJ1-4, with D perhaps matching TRBD1 (5 bases). The CDR3 has 14 amino acids. Germline lookup yields CDR1 MRHNA and CDR2 SNTAGT. Trimming stripped 10 bases from V and 0 bases from J, with 12 bases between. Here the CDR3 DNA reads TGTGCCATCCTGGGGACCGCAACTAATGAAAAACTGTTTTTT. Amino acids: CAILGTATNEKLFF.

The chain is built from TRBV28 and TRBJ2-7; weak D call: TRBD2 (5 bases). CDR1 is MDHEN and CDR2 is SYDVKM in the germline V gene. The CDR3 contains 13 residues. Trimming took off 7 bases at V and 5 bases at J, with 15 bases between the two ends. The CDR3 coding sequence is TGTGCCAGCACGGACTTAATTGATGACGAGCAGTACTTC. It codes for CASTDLIDDEQYF.

This clone was recorded only once. The junction and the germline gene differ at one end; a read error may be behind it. This chain uses TRBV7-9 with TRBJ2-1; 15 bases align to TRBD2. CDR3 length: 14 residues. CDR1 is SEHNR and CDR2 is FQNEAQ in the germline V gene (reference sequence). The CDR3 region has the DNA TGTGCCAGCAGGACCGGACTAGCGGGAGGGAGCCAGATCTTC. Protein product: CASRTGLAGGSQIF.

V is TRBV30 and J is TRBJ2-3; TRBD1 is a possible D gene (5 bases). CDR3 size: 15 residues. The V end lost 3 bases, the J end lost 0 bases, and 13 bases lay between the germline ends. Germline lookup yields CDR1 GTSNPN and CDR2 SVGIG (reference sequence). The CDR3 sequence: CAWSLTDSSTDTQYF. The CDR3 DNA sequence: TGTGCCTGGAGCTTAACAGACAGTAGCACAGATACGCAGTATTTT.

The chain couples TRBV7-9 to TRBJ2-5, with 14 bases fitting TRBD2. CDR3 length equals 15 residues. V trimming: 5 bases; J trimming: 5 bases; junction bases outside the gene matches: 4. Germline CDR1 is SEHNR and CDR2 is FQNEAQ (reference sequence). This CDR3 is CASSPGLAGVETQYF. Here the CDR3 DNA reads TGTGCCAGCAGCCCGGGACTAGCGGGAGTGGAGACCCAGTACTTC.